The rows below give T cell receptor beta chains drawn from one sample of a study of PD-1 blockade in classical Hodgkin lymphoma. The method was immunoSEQ multiplex PCR; TCRdb's version includes in-frame clones alone and lacks a portion of them. The data contain 9,000 to 13,000 clones, roughly 79% of them singletons. The specimen was peripheral blood mononuclear cells (PBMCs), collected before the second cycle of nivolumab. Receptors were obtained from a human donor with classical Hodgkin lymphoma. Both conserved end residues are part of each CDR3. The order of the fields is J gene, V gene, clone size, D gene, CDR3 protein, CDR3 DNA. A D gene is named only where the DNA matches it firmly. The size of a clone is reported for some rows only, either as once, few or many, or as a class for expanded clones.

>TRBJ1-2|TRBV7-9|.|.
CASSPKLLSGYTF
TGTGCCAGCAGCCCAAAGTTGCTGTCTGGCTACACCTTC
>TRBJ2-5|TRBV4-1|.|TRBD2
CASSQEFLGGVRETQYF
TGCGCCAGCAGCCAAGAGTTCCTGGGGGGGGTGCGAGAGACCCAGTACTTC
>TRBJ2-1|TRBV11-1|once|.
CASSLEGGSVYNEQFF
TGTGCCAGCAGCTTAGAAGGAGGGAGTGTGTACAATGAGCAGTTCTTC
>TRBJ2-2|TRBV21-1|.|.
CASSKRGTGREGAGASTGELFF
TGTGCCAGCAGCAAAAGGGGGACAGGGCGGGAAGGAGCGGGAGCGAGCACCGGGGAGCTGTTTTTT
>TRBJ1-1|TRBV28|.|.
CASSFWGLRRGNPEAFF
TGTGCCAGCAGCTTCTGGGGCCTACGGAGGGGAAACCCTGAAGCTTTCTTT
>TRBJ1-2|TRBV2|once|.
CANRDYGYTF
TGTGCCAACAGGGACTATGGCTACACCTTC
>TRBJ1-5|TRBV7-9|few|TRBD1
CASTGQADQPQHF
TGTGCCAGCACCGGACAGGCCGATCAGCCCCAGCATTTT
>TRBJ2-1|TRBV5-1|.|.
CASSLNRPWVDQFF
TGCGCCAGCAGCTTGAACAGACCTTGGGTTGATCAGTTCTTC
>TRBJ1-5|TRBV10-3|.|.
CAISLRGGDQPQHF
TGTGCCATCAGCCTTCGGGGGGGGGATCAGCCCCAGCATTTT
>TRBJ2-2|TRBV9|.|.
CASSVARVTGELFF
TGTGCCAGCAGCGTAGCCAGGGTTACCGGGGAGCTGTTTTTT
>TRBJ1-3|TRBV19|.|TRBD1
CASRKLDRVSGNTIYF
TGTGCCAGTAGGAAACTTGACAGGGTCTCTGGAAACACCATATATTTT
>TRBJ2-1|TRBV18|.|.
CASSPLPADRAYEQFF
TGTGCCAGCTCACCCCTCCCAGCGGATCGAGCATATGAGCAGTTCTTC
>TRBJ2-6|TRBV5-8|few|.
CASSLAWAGANVLTF
TGTGCCAGCAGCTTGGCTTGGGCTGGGGCCAACGTCCTGACTTTC
>TRBJ1-5|TRBV5-1|.|.
CASSLGRSNQPQHF
TGCGCCAGCAGCCTAGGGAGGAGCAATCAGCCCCAGCATTTT
>TRBJ1-3|TRBV11-2|.|.
CASSLFRVAGNTIYF
TGTGCCAGCAGCTTATTCAGGGTAGCTGGAAACACCATATATTTT
>TRBJ2-1|TRBV6-1|once|.
CASRLRWGQNNEQFF
TGTGCCAGCAGACTCCGGTGGGGGCAGAACAATGAGCAGTTCTTC
>TRBJ2-3|TRBV5-6|once|TRBD1
CASSLALGQAVNTQYF
TGTGCCAGCAGCTTGGCACTAGGACAGGCCGTAAATACGCAGTATTTT
>TRBJ2-7|TRBV20-1|.|.
CSATSNYEQYF
TGCAGTGCTACCTCCAACTACGAGCAGTACTTC
>TRBJ1-5|TRBV5-1|.|TRBD1
CASSFGQGTQPQHF
TGCGCCAGCAGCTTCGGACAGGGGACTCAGCCCCAGCATTTT
>TRBJ2-7|TRBV7-6|.|.
CASSVLAVSLEDEQYF
TGTGCCAGCAGCGTCCTTGCGGTCTCTCTAGAGGACGAGCAGTACTTC
>TRBJ2-5|TRBV7-2|.|.
CASSFSHLRQETQYF
TGTGCCAGCAGCTTCTCTCACTTACGGCAAGAGACCCAGTACTTC
>TRBJ2-5|TRBV7-7|.|.
CASSLSPQETQYF
TGTGCCAGCAGCCTTAGTCCCCAAGAGACCCAGTACTTC